This TCR beta chain was captured by sequencing in a study of cytomegalovirus exposure and HLA in healthy donors. Germline CDR1 and CDR2: SGHAT and FQNNGV. Trimming left V 3 bases short and J 2 bases short, with 10 bases between. CDR3 size: 14 residues. PCR was performed using 60 Vbeta and 13 Jbeta primers. Only in-frame clones appear in the TCRdb table, and some are missing; sequencing was by immunoSEQ multiplex PCR. The table has some 220,000 clones, roughly four fifths seen once; the top ten hold more than 0.5%. This clonotype was obtained from a woman in her 40s in good health and CMV-seronegative. The sample consisted of PBMCs. This sequence joins TRBV11-2 and TRBJ1-2; D might be TRBD1 (6 bases). Here the CDR3 reads CASSFPGVNYGYTF. CDR3 coding DNA: TGTGCCAGCAGCTTTCCAGGGGTGAACTATGGCTACACCTTC.